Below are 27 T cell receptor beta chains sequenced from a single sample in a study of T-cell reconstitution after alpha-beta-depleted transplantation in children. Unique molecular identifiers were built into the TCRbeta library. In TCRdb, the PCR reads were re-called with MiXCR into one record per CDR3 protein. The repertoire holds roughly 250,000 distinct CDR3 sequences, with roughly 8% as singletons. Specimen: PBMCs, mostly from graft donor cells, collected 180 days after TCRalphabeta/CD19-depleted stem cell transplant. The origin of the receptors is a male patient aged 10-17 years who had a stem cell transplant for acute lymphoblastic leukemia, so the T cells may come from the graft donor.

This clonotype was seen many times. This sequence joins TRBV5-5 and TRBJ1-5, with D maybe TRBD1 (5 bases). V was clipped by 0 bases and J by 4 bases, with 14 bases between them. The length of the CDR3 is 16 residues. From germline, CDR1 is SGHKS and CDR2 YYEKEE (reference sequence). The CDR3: CASSLDPGRGNQPQHF. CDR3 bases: TGTGCCAGCAGCTTGGATCCTGGCCGGGGGAATCAGCCCCAGCATTTT. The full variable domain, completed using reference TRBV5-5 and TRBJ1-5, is DAGVTQSPTHLIKTRGQQVTLRCSPISGHKSVSWYQQVLGQGPQFIFQYYEKEERGRGNFPDRFSARQFPNYSSELNVNALLLGDSALYLCASSLDPGRGNQPQHFGDGTRLSIL.

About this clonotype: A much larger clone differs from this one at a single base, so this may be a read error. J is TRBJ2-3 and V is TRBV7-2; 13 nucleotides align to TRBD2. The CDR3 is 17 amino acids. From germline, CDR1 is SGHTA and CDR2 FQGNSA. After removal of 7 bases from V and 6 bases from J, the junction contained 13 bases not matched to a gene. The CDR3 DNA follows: TGTGCCAGCAACCGAATCGGGACTAGCGGGATGGGGGATACGCAGTATTTT. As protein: CASNRIGTSGMGDTQYF.

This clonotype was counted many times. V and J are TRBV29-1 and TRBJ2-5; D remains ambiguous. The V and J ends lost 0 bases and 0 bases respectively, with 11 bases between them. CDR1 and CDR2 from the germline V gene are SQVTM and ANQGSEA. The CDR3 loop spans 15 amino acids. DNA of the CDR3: TGCAGCGTTGAAGATTCCATAACGTACCAAGAGACCCAGTACTTC. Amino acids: CSVEDSITYQETQYF.

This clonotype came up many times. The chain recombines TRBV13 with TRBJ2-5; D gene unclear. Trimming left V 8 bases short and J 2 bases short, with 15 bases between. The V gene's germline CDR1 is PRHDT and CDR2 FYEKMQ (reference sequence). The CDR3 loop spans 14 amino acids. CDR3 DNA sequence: TGTGCCAGCGCTACGAAGAGTATACAAGAGACCCAGTACTTC. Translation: CASATKSIQETQYF. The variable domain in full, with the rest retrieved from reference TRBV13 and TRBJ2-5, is AAGVIQSPRHLIKEKRETATLKCYPIPRHDTVYWYQQGPGQDPQFLISFYEKMQSDKGSIPDRFSAQQFSDYHSELNMSSLELGDSALYFCASATKSIQETQYFGPGTRLLVL.

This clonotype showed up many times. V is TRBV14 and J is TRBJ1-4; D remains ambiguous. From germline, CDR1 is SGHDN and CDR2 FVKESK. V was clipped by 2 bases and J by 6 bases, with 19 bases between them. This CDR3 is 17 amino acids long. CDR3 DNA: TGTGCCAGCAGCCAATCCCAAGTGGGAGGGAGACATGAAAAACTGTTTTTT. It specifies CASSQSQVGGRHEKLFF. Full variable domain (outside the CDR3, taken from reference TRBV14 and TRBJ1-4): EAGVTQFPSHSVIEKGQTVTLRCDPISGHDNLYWYRRVMGKEIKFLLHFVKESKQDESGMPNNRFLAERTGGTYSTLKVQPAELEDSGVYFCASSQSQVGGRHEKLFFGSGTQLSVL.

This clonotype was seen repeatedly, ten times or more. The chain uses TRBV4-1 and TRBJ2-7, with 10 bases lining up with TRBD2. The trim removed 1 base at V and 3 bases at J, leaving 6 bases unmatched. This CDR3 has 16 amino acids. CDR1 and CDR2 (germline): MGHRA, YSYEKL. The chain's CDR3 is CASSQVKASGSYEQYF. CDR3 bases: TGCGCCAGCAGCCAAGTGAAAGCTAGCGGGAGCTACGAGCAGTACTTC.

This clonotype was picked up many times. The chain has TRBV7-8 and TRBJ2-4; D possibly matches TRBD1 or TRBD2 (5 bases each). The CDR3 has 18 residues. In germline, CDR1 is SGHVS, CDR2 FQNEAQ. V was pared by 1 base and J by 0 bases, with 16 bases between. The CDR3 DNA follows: TGTGCCAGCAGCTTAGGGGGAAGGGGAGAACTAGCCAAAAACATTCAGTACTTC. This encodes CASSLGGRGELAKNIQYF.

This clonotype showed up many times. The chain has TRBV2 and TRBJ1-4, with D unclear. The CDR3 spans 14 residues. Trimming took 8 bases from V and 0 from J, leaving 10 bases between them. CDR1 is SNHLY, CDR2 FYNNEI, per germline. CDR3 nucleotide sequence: TGTGCCAGCTCCTGGTGGGCAACTAATGAAAAACTGTTTTTT. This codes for CASSWWATNEKLFF.

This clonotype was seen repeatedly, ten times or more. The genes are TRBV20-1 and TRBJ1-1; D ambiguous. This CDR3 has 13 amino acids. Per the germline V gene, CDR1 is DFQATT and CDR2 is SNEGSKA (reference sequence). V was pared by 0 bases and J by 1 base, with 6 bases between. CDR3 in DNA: TGCAGTGCTAGAGATGTCGGGAACACTGAAGCTTTCTTT. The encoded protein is CSARDVGNTEAFF.

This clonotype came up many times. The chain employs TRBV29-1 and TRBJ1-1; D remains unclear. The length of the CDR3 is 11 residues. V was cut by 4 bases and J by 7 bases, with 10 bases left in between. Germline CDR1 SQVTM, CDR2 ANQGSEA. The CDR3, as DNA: TGCAGCGTTGCTCGGACCTTTGAAGCTTTCTTT. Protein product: CSVARTFEAFF.

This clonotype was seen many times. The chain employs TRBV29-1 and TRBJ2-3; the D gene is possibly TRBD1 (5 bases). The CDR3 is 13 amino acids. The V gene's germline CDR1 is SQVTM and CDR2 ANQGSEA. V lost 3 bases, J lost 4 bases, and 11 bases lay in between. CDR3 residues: CSVDRVGADTQYF. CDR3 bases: TGCAGCGTTGACAGGGTCGGTGCAGATACGCAGTATTTT.

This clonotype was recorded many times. CDR3 nucleotides: TGTGCCAGCACGTTGGGGGGACCCTACGAGCAGTACTTC. This encodes CASTLGGPYEQYF. The rearrangement uses TRBV12-3 or TRBV12-4 and TRBJ2-7, with D perhaps matching TRBD2 (6 bases). The CDR3 covers 13 residues. Trimming removed 7 bases from V and 2 bases from J, with 12 bases in between.

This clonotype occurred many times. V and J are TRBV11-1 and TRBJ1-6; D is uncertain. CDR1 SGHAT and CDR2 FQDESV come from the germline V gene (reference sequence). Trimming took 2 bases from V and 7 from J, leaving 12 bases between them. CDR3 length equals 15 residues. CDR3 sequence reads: CASSLSMPANSPLHF. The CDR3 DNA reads TGTGCCAGCAGCTTATCTATGCCAGCAAATTCACCCCTCCACTTT.

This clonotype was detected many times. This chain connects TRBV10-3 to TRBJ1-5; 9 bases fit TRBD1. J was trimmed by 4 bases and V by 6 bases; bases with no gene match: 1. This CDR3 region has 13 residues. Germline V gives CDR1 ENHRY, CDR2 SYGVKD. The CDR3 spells CAISGTGNQPQHF. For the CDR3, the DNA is TGTGCCATCAGCGGGACAGGGAATCAGCCCCAGCATTTT.

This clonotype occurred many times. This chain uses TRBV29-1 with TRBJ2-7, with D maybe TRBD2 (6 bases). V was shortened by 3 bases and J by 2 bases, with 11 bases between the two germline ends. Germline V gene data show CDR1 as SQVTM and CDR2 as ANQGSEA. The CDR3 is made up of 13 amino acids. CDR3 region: CSVEGLQTYEQYF. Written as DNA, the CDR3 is TGCAGCGTTGAGGGACTTCAGACCTACGAGCAGTACTTC.

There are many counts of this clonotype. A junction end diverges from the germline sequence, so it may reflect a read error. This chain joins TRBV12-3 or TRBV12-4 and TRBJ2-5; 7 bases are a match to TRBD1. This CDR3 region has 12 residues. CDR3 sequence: CASSPIVTGQDF. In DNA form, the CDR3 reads TGTGCCAGCAGTCCGATTGTGACAGGGCAGGACTTC.

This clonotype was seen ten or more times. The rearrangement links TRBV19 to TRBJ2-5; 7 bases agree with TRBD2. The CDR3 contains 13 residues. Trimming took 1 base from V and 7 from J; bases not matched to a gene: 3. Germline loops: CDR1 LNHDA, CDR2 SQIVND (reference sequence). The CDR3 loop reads CASSIGGGGTQYF. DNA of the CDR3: TGTGCCAGTAGTATAGGTGGGGGGGGGACCCAGTACTTC. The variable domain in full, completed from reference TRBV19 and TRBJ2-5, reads DGGITQSPKYLFRKEGQNVTLSCEQNLNHDAMYWYRQDPGQGLRLIYYSQIVNDFQKGDIAEGYSVSREKKESFPLTVTSAQKNPTAFYLCASSIGGGGTQYFGPGTRLLVL.

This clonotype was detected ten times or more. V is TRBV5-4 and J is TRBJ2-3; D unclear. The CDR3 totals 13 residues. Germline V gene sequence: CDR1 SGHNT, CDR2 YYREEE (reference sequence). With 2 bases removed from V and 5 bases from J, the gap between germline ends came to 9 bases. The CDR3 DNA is TGTGCCAGCAGCTTAGGAGTTCAAGATACGCAGTATTTT. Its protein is CASSLGVQDTQYF.

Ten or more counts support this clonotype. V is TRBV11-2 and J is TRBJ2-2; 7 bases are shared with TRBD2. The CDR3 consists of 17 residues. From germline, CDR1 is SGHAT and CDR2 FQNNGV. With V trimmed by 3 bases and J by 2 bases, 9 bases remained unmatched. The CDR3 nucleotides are TGTGCCAGCAGCTTTACGTTTAGCGGGTTTAACACCGGGGAGCTGTTTTTT. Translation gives CASSFTFSGFNTGELFF. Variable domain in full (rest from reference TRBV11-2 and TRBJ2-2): EAGVAQSPRYKIIEKRQSVAFWCNPISGHATLYWYQQILGQGPKLLIQFQNNGVVDDSQLPKDRFSAERLKGVDSTLKIQPAKLEDSAVYLCASSFTFSGFNTGELFFGEGSRLTVL.

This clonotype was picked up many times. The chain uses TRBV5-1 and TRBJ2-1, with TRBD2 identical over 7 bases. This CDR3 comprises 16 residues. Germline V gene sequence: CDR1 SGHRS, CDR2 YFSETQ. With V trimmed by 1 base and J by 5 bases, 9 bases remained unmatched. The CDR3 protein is CASSLTAGVDNNEQFF. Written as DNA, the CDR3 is TGCGCCAGCAGCTTGACGGCGGGAGTCGACAACAATGAGCAGTTCTTC.

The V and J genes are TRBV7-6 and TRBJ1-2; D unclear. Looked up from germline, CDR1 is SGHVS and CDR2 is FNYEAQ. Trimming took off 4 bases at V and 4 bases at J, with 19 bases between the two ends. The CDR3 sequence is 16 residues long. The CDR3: CASSSDLTASIYGYTF. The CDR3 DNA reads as TGTGCCAGCAGCTCCGACCTAACGGCCTCGATCTATGGCTACACCTTC.

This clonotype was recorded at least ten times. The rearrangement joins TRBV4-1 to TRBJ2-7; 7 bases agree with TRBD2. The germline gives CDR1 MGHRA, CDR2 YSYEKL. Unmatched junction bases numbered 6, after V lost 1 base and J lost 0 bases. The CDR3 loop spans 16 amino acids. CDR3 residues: CASSQGGGPFSYEQYF. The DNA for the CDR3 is TGCGCCAGCAGCCAAGGGGGAGGGCCGTTCTCCTACGAGCAGTACTTC.

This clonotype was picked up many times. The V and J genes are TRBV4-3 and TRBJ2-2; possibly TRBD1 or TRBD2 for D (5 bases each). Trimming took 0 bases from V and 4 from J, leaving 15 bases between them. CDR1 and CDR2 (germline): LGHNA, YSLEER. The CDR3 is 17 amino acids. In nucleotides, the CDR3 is TGCGCCAGCAGCCAAGATAGGTGGGGGTGGTCCACCGGGGAGCTGTTTTTT. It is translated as CASSQDRWGWSTGELFF.

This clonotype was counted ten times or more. CDR3 region: CASSLRTPNYNEQFF. CDR3 nucleotide sequence: TGTGCCAGTAGCCTACGGACTCCCAATTACAATGAGCAGTTCTTC. The genes are TRBV19 and TRBJ2-1, with D maybe TRBD2 (5 bases). This CDR3 is built from 15 residues. Germline values: CDR1 LNHDA, CDR2 SQIVND (reference sequence). V lost 6 bases, J lost 4 bases, and 16 bases lay in between.

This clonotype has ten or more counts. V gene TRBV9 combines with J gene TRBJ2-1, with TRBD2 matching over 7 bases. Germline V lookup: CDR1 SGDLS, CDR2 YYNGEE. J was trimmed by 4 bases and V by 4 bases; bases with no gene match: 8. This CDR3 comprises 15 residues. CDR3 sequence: CASSLGRESYNEQFF. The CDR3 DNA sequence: TGTGCCAGCAGCTTGGGGAGGGAGTCGTACAATGAGCAGTTCTTC.

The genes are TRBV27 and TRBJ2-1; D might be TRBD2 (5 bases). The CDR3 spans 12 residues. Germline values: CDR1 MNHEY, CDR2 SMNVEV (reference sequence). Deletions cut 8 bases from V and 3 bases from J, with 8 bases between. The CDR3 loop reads CASSTIYNEQFF. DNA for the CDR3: TGTGCCAGCTCGACTATCTACAATGAGCAGTTCTTC.

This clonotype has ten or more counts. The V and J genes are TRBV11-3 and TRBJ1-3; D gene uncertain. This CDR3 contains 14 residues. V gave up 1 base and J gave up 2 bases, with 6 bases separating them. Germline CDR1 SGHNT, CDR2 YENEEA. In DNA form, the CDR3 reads TGTGCCAGCAGCTTAGGGGAGCCTGGAAACACCATATATTTT. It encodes CASSLGEPGNTIYF.